The 30 T cell receptor beta chains presented below share a single source sample, sequenced in a study of T-cell memory formation after mild COVID-19. TCRdb reanalysed the 5' RACE reads using MiXCR and keeps one entry per CDR3 protein. The sample shows approximately 150,000 distinct CDR3 sequences, 10% to 15% of them seen only once. Sequenced material: PBMCs or a T cell subset sorted from them (not recorded which). Receptors originate from a man aged 18 to 30 who had mild COVID-19 (a few samples of this study predate the infection). Cell type and time point are not known.

CDR3 in amino acids: CAWSAGNIQYF. CDR3 DNA sequence: TGTGCCTGGAGTGCAGGGAACATTCAGTACTTC. V and J are TRBV30 and TRBJ2-4; the D gene is possibly TRBD1 (5 bases). V was clipped by 1 base and J by 7 bases, with 5 bases between them. This CDR3 region has 11 residues. Germline values: CDR1 GTSNPN, CDR2 SVGIG (reference sequence).

The genes are TRBV6-5 and TRBJ2-5, with 11 bases identical to TRBD2. CDR1 and CDR2 from the germline V gene are MNHEY and SVGAGI. The CDR3 length is 14 residues. V shed 5 bases, J shed 5 bases, and the junction held 4 bases outside the gene matches. CDR3 sequence: CASSRRLAGETQYF. The CDR3 DNA reads as TGTGCCAGCAGTCGACGACTAGCGGGGGAGACCCAGTACTTC.

V is TRBV4-3 and J is TRBJ2-3; 7 bases line up with TRBD2. Trimming at V came to 4 bases and at J to 2 bases, leaving 9 bases not matched to a gene. Germline lookup yields CDR1 LGHNA and CDR2 YSLEER. CDR3 length: 16 amino acids. The CDR3 loop is CASSLRGGGVTDTQYF. CDR3 coding DNA: TGCGCCAGCAGCCTTAGAGGCGGGGGAGTCACAGATACGCAGTATTTT.

The chain joins TRBV27 to TRBJ2-2, with D hard to call. The V gene's germline CDR1 is MNHEY and CDR2 SMNVEV (reference sequence). The CDR3 is 14 amino acids. V dropped 7 bases and J dropped 3 bases, with 12 bases sitting between them. CDR3 sequence: CASTAVAYTGELFF. CDR3 sequence (DNA): TGTGCCAGCACCGCGGTGGCTTACACCGGGGAGCTGTTTTTT.

This clonotype was detected many times. This chain joins TRBV5-1 and TRBJ2-1; D is uncertain. The germline V gene encodes CDR1 SGHRS and CDR2 YFSETQ. The ends were cut back, 1 base at V and 9 bases at J, with 14 bases in the middle. CDR3 length: 14 amino acids. The CDR3 loop reads CASSLRPGEGEQFF. The CDR3 nucleotides read TGCGCCAGCAGCTTGCGCCCGGGTGAAGGTGAGCAGTTCTTC.

This chain uses TRBV7-6 with TRBJ2-5; 9 bases fit TRBD1. Germline V CDR1 and CDR2: SGHVS, FNYEAQ. The CDR3 runs to 15 residues. The V segment lost 5 bases and the J segment 2 bases; nucleotides outside the gene matches: 6. The CDR3 region has the DNA TGTGCCAGCAGCCCAATGACAGGGGGACAAGAGACCCAGTACTTC. Translating it yields CASSPMTGGQETQYF.

This clonotype appeared a few times. CDR3 in DNA: TGTGCCAGCAGCTCCAAAGAGCGACAGGGGGCTGGTTCTGGCTACACCTTC. It translates to CASSSKERQGAGSGYTF. The chain employs TRBV7-2 and TRBJ1-2; TRBD1 agrees at 10 bases. The trim removed 4 bases at V and 7 bases at J, leaving 15 bases unmatched. CDR1 is SGHTA and CDR2 is FQGNSA in the germline V gene. The CDR3 runs 17 residues.

This clonotype was seen more than once but under ten times. The genes are TRBV7-3 and TRBJ2-4, with D tentatively TRBD1 or TRBD2 (5 bases each). There are 14 residues in the CDR3. Germline values: CDR1 SGHTA, CDR2 FQGTGA. Trimming pared 0 bases from V and 5 bases from J, leaving 8 bases between. The chain's CDR3 is CASSLTGTENIQYF. In nucleotides, the CDR3 is TGTGCCAGCAGCTTAACGGGGACGGAAAACATTCAGTACTTC.

The rearrangement joins TRBV5-1 to TRBJ2-2, with a tentative D call TRBD1 (6 bases). The germline V gene has CDR1 SGHRS and CDR2 YFSETQ. V lost 5 bases and J lost 1, with 6 bases in between. This CDR3 contains 13 residues. The CDR3 DNA is TGCGCCAGCAGACAGGGGAACACCGGGGAGCTGTTTTTT. Encoded protein: CASRQGNTGELFF.

This clonotype was detected a few times. The V and J genes are TRBV7-2 and TRBJ2-2, with a tentative D call TRBD2 (6 bases). The CDR3 sequence is 15 residues long. Germline CDR1 is SGHTA and CDR2 is FQGNSA. Trimming took off 5 bases at V and 7 bases at J, with 17 bases between the two ends. CDR3 in amino acids: CASSLAGLARGELFF. DNA of the CDR3: TGTGCCAGCAGCCTTGCGGGACTTGCACGCGGGGAGCTGTTTTTT. Filled out from reference TRBV7-2 and TRBJ2-2, the complete variable domain reads GAGVSQSPSNKVTEKGKDVELRCDPISGHTALYWYRQSLGQGLEFLIYFQGNSAPDKSGLPSDRFSAERTGGSVSTLTIQRTQQEDSAVYLCASSLAGLARGELFFGEGSRLTVL.

This clonotype appeared a few times. The V call is TRBV5-1, the J call TRBJ2-5; D not resolved. The germline CDR1 and CDR2 sequences are SGHRS and YFSETQ. CDR3 length: 13 amino acids. V was pared by 5 bases and J by 2 bases, with 10 bases between. DNA for the CDR3: TGCGCCAGCAGAGTTGGCCAGCAAGAGACCCAGTACTTC. This codes for CASRVGQQETQYF. The entire variable domain, with the rest obtained from reference TRBV5-1 and TRBJ2-5, is as follows: KAGVTQTPRYLIKTRGQQVTLSCSPISGHRSVSWYQQTPGQGLQFLFEYFSETQRNKGNFPGRFSGRQFSNSRSEMNVSTLELGDSALYLCASRVGQQETQYFGPGTRLLVL.

The chain recombines TRBV5-1 with TRBJ1-3, with D unresolved. The CDR3 sequence is 14 residues long. CDR1 and CDR2 from the germline V gene are SGHRS and YFSETQ. V was pared by 3 bases and J by 1 base, with 8 bases between. In DNA, the CDR3 is TGCGCCAGCAGCTCGACGCAATCTGGAAACACCATATATTTT. The encoded protein is CASSSTQSGNTIYF.

This clonotype was counted a few times. This sequence joins TRBV5-1 and TRBJ1-5; perhaps TRBD1 as D (6 bases). Trimming removed 4 bases at V and 6 bases at J, with 14 bases between. CDR1 is SGHRS and CDR2 is YFSETQ in the germline V gene. The CDR3 is made up of 14 amino acids. In DNA form, the CDR3 reads TGCGCCAGCAGCCCGTCGGGGGGCCCTCAGCCCCAGCATTTT. Residues: CASSPSGGPQPQHF.

This clonotype was seen only a few times. The chain carries TRBV5-5 and TRBJ1-5; the D gene is possibly TRBD1 (5 bases). The CDR3 runs to 13 residues. Per the germline V gene, CDR1 is SGHKS and CDR2 is YYEKEE (reference sequence). Trimming left V 0 bases short and J 11 bases short, with 12 bases between. CDR3 sequence: CASSLGGGQSQHF. CDR3 coding DNA: TGTGCCAGCAGCTTGGGGGGCGGGCAGTCCCAGCATTTT.

The chain has TRBV6-2 or TRBV6-3 and TRBJ2-7; D ambiguous. V was pared by 0 bases and J by 2 bases, with 11 bases between. CDR1 is MNHEY and CDR2 is SVGEGT in the germline V gene. CDR3 length: 15 amino acids. The CDR3 DNA follows: TGTGCCAGCAGTTACTCAAGCAGGTCTACCTACGAGCAGTACTTC. This encodes CASSYSSRSTYEQYF.

The chain has TRBV11-3 and TRBJ2-2; D might be TRBD1 or TRBD2, each matching 5 bases. Germline loops: CDR1 SGHNT, CDR2 YENEEA. The CDR3 length is 14 residues. V lost 5 bases and J lost 2, with 9 bases in between. CDR3 sequence: CASSRGYNTGELFF. The DNA of the CDR3 is TGTGCCAGCAGCCGGGGCTACAACACCGGGGAGCTGTTTTTT.

A few counts support this clonotype. The CDR3 is CASSVALGGHYGYTF. The DNA for the CDR3 is TGTGCCAGCAGCGTAGCCCTCGGGGGCCACTATGGCTACACCTTC. The rearrangement links TRBV9 to TRBJ1-2; maybe TRBD1 (6 bases). This CDR3 region has 15 residues. Germline assignment: CDR1 SGDLS and CDR2 YYNGEE. V gave up 0 bases and J gave up 3 bases, with 12 bases separating them.

The CDR3 region has the DNA TGTGCCAGCAGTTTAAATAGGGGAGGCACTGAAGCTTTCTTT. Translated: CASSLNRGGTEAFF. The rearrangement joins TRBV27 to TRBJ1-1; D is possibly TRBD1 (5 bases). Germline-derived CDR1 and CDR2 are MNHEY and SMNVEV (reference sequence). V lost 2 bases and J lost 4, with 11 bases in between. CDR3 length equals 14 residues.

This chain joins TRBV6-2 or TRBV6-3 and TRBJ2-1, with D possibly being TRBD2 (6 bases). Trimming took 6 bases from V and 6 from J, leaving 12 bases between them. There are 13 residues in the CDR3. Germline CDR1 and CDR2: MNHEY and SVGEGT. The CDR3 spells CASRRDGSNEQFF. The CDR3 DNA sequence: TGTGCCAGCAGACGGGACGGGAGCAATGAGCAGTTCTTC.

The chain employs TRBV24-1 and TRBJ2-2, with TRBD1 matching over 9 bases. The V gene's germline CDR1 is KGHDR and CDR2 SFDVKD. The CDR3 sequence is 14 residues long. The trim removed 5 bases at V and 7 bases at J, leaving 4 bases unmatched. CDR3 residues: CATSAWTGDGELFF. The CDR3 DNA reads as TGTGCCACCAGTGCCTGGACAGGGGACGGGGAGCTGTTTTTT.

This clonotype was observed a handful of times. V and J are TRBV4-3 and TRBJ1-1, with 7 positions matching TRBD1. The germline V gene has CDR1 LGHNA and CDR2 YSLEER. Germline trimming cut 3 bases from V and 8 bases from J; bases unmatched to any gene: 9. The CDR3 runs to 14 residues. CDR3 nucleotides: TGCGCCAGCAGCCAGGGGACAGCGTCAGCCGAAGCTTTCTTT. It specifies CASSQGTASAEAFF.

The chain couples TRBV20-1 to TRBJ2-2; 7 nucleotides line up with TRBD2. This CDR3 contains 14 residues. J lost 1 base, V lost 3 bases, and 2 bases had no gene match. Germline V gene sequence: CDR1 DFQATT, CDR2 SNEGSKA (reference sequence). The CDR3 DNA is TGCAGTGCTAGGCTAGCGGAGAACACCGGGGAGCTGTTTTTT. This encodes CSARLAENTGELFF.

The chain links TRBV5-1 to TRBJ1-4, with D maybe TRBD1 (6 bases). The CDR3 has 13 residues. Trimming removed 4 bases at V and 12 bases at J, with 16 bases between. The germline gives CDR1 SGHRS, CDR2 YFSETQ. Written as DNA, the CDR3 is TGCGCCAGCAGCATCCAGGGGAGTGAGGAACTGTTTTTT. It is translated as CASSIQGSEELFF.

This clonotype appeared a few times. The V and J genes are TRBV11-2 and TRBJ2-5; D is uncertain. CDR1 SGHAT and CDR2 FQNNGV come from the germline V gene. The CDR3 extends over 11 amino acids. The V end was cut by 8 bases, the J end by 4 bases, with 8 bases between. DNA of the CDR3: TGTGCCAGCGGGGTGCGAGAGACCCAGTACTTC. Its protein is CASGVRETQYF.

The chain is built from TRBV5-1 and TRBJ2-5; 9 nucleotides align to TRBD1. Trimming removed 3 bases from V and 5 bases from J; junction bases left unmatched: 5. The germline V gene encodes CDR1 SGHRS and CDR2 YFSETQ. The CDR3 consists of 14 residues. The CDR3 here is CASSWGTGLETQYF. The CDR3 nucleotides read TGCGCCAGCAGCTGGGGGACAGGGTTGGAGACCCAGTACTTC.

The chain joins TRBV20-1 to TRBJ2-5; D possibly uses TRBD1 or TRBD2 (6 bases each). In germline, CDR1 is DFQATT, CDR2 SNEGSKA (reference sequence). Trimming pared 0 bases from V and 2 bases from J, leaving 13 bases between. This CDR3 is built from 15 residues. CDR3 protein: CSARDPRGPQETQYF. The CDR3 DNA is TGCAGTGCTAGAGATCCCCGGGGGCCTCAAGAGACCCAGTACTTC.

This clonotype has ten or more counts. V is TRBV12-3 or TRBV12-4 and J is TRBJ1-1; 7 positions agree with TRBD1. This CDR3 comprises 11 residues. With 6 bases clipped from V and 11 bases from J, the junction kept 6 bases outside the gene matches. The CDR3 bases are TGTGCCAGCAGCCAGACAGGGCCCGCTTTCTTT. As protein: CASSQTGPAFF.

The table lists this clonotype with a count of one. The CDR3, as DNA: TGTGCCAGCAGTTACCGACAGGGGGTTGAAAAACTGTTTTTT. This encodes CASSYRQGVEKLFF. J is TRBJ1-4 and V is TRBV6-6; the match to TRBD1 covers 9 bases. The CDR3 has 14 amino acids. Germline values: CDR1 MNHNY, CDR2 SVGAGI (reference sequence). The V segment lost 2 bases and the J segment 7 bases; nucleotides outside the gene matches: 2.

Only a few counts were recorded for this clonotype. The chain uses TRBV6-5 and TRBJ2-5; 8 bases map to TRBD2. J gave up 5 bases and V 6 bases, and 11 bases lay outside the gene matches. CDR1 is MNHEY and CDR2 is SVGAGI in the germline V gene. The CDR3 spans 15 residues. The CDR3 nucleotides are TGTGCCAGCAGCCCCATAGCGGGGTTCTCCGAGACCCAGTACTTC. Its protein product is CASSPIAGFSETQYF.

This clonotype was observed a few times. The V and J genes are TRBV5-1 and TRBJ1-1; 7 bases line up with TRBD1. Germline V gives CDR1 SGHRS, CDR2 YFSETQ. J lost 3 bases, V lost 4 bases, and 9 bases had no gene match. This CDR3 has 15 amino acids. The CDR3 DNA reads TGCGCCAGCAGCCAACAGGGGATTGGGGACACTGAAGCTTTCTTT. Residues: CASSQQGIGDTEAFF.